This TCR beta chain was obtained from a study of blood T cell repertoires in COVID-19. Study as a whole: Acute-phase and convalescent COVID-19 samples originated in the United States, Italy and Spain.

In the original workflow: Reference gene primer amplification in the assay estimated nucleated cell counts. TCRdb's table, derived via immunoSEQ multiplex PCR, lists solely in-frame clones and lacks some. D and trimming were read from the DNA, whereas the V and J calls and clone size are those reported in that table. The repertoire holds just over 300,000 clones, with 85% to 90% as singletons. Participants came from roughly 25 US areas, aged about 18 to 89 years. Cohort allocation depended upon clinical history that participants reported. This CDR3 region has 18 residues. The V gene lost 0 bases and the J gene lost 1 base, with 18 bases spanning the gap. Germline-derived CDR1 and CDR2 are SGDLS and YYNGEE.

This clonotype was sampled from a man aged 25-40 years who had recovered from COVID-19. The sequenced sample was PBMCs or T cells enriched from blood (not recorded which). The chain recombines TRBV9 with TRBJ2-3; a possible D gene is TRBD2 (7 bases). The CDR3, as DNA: TGTGCCAGCAGCGTAGTCAATAGCGTAGGGGGGGGCACAGATACGCAGTATTTT. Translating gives CASSVVNSVGGGTDTQYF. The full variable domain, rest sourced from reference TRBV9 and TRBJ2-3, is DSGVTQTPKHLITATGQRVTLRCSPRSGDLSVYWYQQSLDQGLQFLIQYYNGEERAKGNILERFSAQQFPDLHSELNLSSLELGDSALYFCASSVVNSVGGGTDTQYFGPGTRLTVL.